The 27 T cell receptor beta chains below come from one sample, sequenced in a study of blood T cell repertoires in COVID-19. The method was immunoSEQ multiplex PCR; TCRdb's version includes in-frame clones alone and lacks a portion of them. Counted here are 200,000 to 250,000 clones, roughly 89% occurring once; the ten biggest clones make up 5.5% to 8%. Source material: peripheral blood. Receptor source: a man in his 60s who had recovered from COVID-19.

This chain connects TRBV5-8 to TRBJ1-3, with D possibly being TRBD1 (5 bases). The CDR3 is 14 amino acids. V was trimmed by 4 bases and J by 1 base, leaving 9 bases between them. CDR1 is SGHTS, CDR2 YDEGEE, per germline. CDR3 sequence (DNA): TGTGCCAGCAGCAGCCAGGGTTCTGGAAACACCATATATTTT. Encoded protein: CASSSQGSGNTIYF. The full variable domain, completed using reference TRBV5-8 and TRBJ1-3, is EAGVTQSPTHLIKTRGQQATLRCSPISGHTSVYWYQQALGLGLQFLLWYDEGEERNRGNFPPRFSGRQFPNYSSELNVNALELEDSALYLCASSSQGSGNTIYFGEGSWLTVV.

Here the CDR3 reads CASSLRLDRLTDTQYF. In nucleotides, the CDR3 is TGTGCCAGCAGCTTGCGTCTGGACAGACTCACAGATACGCAGTATTTT. The V call is TRBV5-5, the J call TRBJ2-3; tentative D call: TRBD1 (6 bases). This CDR3 has 16 residues. In germline, CDR1 is SGHKS, CDR2 YYEKEE (reference sequence). V was pared by 1 base and J by 2 bases, with 14 bases between.

V and J are TRBV3-1 (or the pseudogene TRBV3-2) and TRBJ2-3; 7 nucleotides agree with TRBD2. The CDR3 runs to 15 residues. The germline V gene encodes CDR1 LGHDT and CDR2 YNNKEL (reference sequence). Trimming at V came to 4 bases and at J to 2 bases, leaving 6 bases not matched to a gene. CDR3 sequence reads: CASSRQAGFTDTQYF. DNA for the CDR3: TGTGCCAGCAGCCGTCAAGCGGGGTTCACAGATACGCAGTATTTT.

This chain joins TRBV19 and TRBJ1-1, with D perhaps matching TRBD1 (6 bases). V lost 3 bases to trimming and J lost 4 bases, with 9 bases between them. The germline CDR1 and CDR2 sequences are LNHDA and SQIVND (reference sequence). This CDR3 comprises 13 residues. CDR3 sequence (DNA): TGTGCCAGTAGTATGGGGGCGCGCACTGAAGCTTTCTTT. Translation: CASSMGARTEAFF.

The rearrangement uses TRBV4-1 and TRBJ1-2; 7 positions match TRBD1. Germline V CDR1 and CDR2: MGHRA, YSYEKL. The CDR3 is 15 amino acids. Unmatched junction bases numbered 4, after V lost 0 bases and J lost 3 bases. The DNA of the CDR3 is TGCGCCAGCAGCCAAGATCCGACAGGGTACTATGGCTACACCTTC. Encoded protein: CASSQDPTGYYGYTF.

The rearrangement links TRBV19 to TRBJ2-5; D is unresolved. Germline assignment: CDR1 LNHDA and CDR2 SQIVND (reference sequence). The CDR3 runs to 13 residues. The V end was cut by 1 base, the J end by 4 bases, with 7 bases between. The DNA of the CDR3 is TGTGCCAGTAGTATAGCGGTATTAGAGACCCAGTACTTC. The encoded protein is CASSIAVLETQYF.

The rearrangement uses TRBV5-1 and TRBJ1-2; TRBD1 matches 8 bases. The CDR3 runs to 15 residues. With V trimmed by 4 bases and J by 2 bases, 7 bases remained unmatched. Germline V lookup: CDR1 SGHRS, CDR2 YFSETQ. In DNA form, the CDR3 reads TGCGCCAGCAGCACTACAGGGGGAGGGAACTATGGCTACACCTTC. It translates to CASSTTGGGNYGYTF.

The rearrangement links TRBV28 to TRBJ1-6, with 8 nucleotides matching TRBD1. The CDR3 length is 13 residues. From germline, CDR1 is MDHEN and CDR2 SYDVKM. The trim removed 6 bases at V and 7 bases at J, leaving 2 bases unmatched. The CDR3 bases are TGTGCCAGCAGCGACAGGGGCAATTCACCCCTCCACTTT. Translated: CASSDRGNSPLHF.

The rearrangement joins TRBV27 to TRBJ2-7; 12 bases are a match to TRBD1. Germline V gene sequence: CDR1 MNHEY, CDR2 SMNVEV (reference sequence). The CDR3 consists of 15 residues. V trimming: 7 bases; J trimming: 1 base; junction bases outside the gene matches: 5. CDR3 nucleotide sequence: TGTGCCAGCAAAGGGGACAGGGGGCGATCCTACGAGCAGTACTTC. It translates to CASKGDRGRSYEQYF.

The chain combines TRBV12-3 or TRBV12-4 with TRBJ2-7; 8 nucleotides align to TRBD1. The J segment lost 6 bases and the V segment lost 7 bases, leaving 8 bases of the junction unmatched. The CDR3 loop spans 13 amino acids. The CDR3 DNA follows: TGTGCCAGCACCCCCAGGGGGCCCAGCGAGCAGTACTTC. Its protein is CASTPRGPSEQYF.

Written as DNA, the CDR3 is TGCGCCAGCAGAGTAGGGGATCAGCCCCAGCATTTT. This encodes CASRVGDQPQHF. The chain joins TRBV10-2 to TRBJ1-5, with D possibly TRBD1 on 5 matching bases. CDR3 length: 12 amino acids. The germline CDR1 and CDR2 sequences are WSHSY and SAAADI. Deletions cut 6 bases from V and 5 bases from J, with 8 bases between.

This chain joins TRBV18 and TRBJ2-3, with D possibly matching TRBD1 (5 bases). Germline V gene data show CDR1 as KGHSH and CDR2 as LQKENI. Trimming removed 5 bases at V and 1 base at J, with 7 bases between. The CDR3 covers 13 residues. CDR3 in amino acids: CASSEQGTDTQYF. As DNA, the CDR3 is TGTGCCAGCTCAGAACAGGGCACAGATACGCAGTATTTT.

The chain links TRBV5-4 to TRBJ2-7; 10 nucleotides agree with TRBD2. Germline lookup yields CDR1 SGHNT and CDR2 YYREEE (reference sequence). The CDR3 has 15 residues. V was pared by 1 base and J by 4 bases, with 5 bases of the junction left unmatched. CDR3 in DNA: TGTGCCAGCAGCTTGTCTAGCGGGAGAATGTACGAGCAGTACTTC. Its protein is CASSLSSGRMYEQYF.

The V and J genes are TRBV5-1 and TRBJ1-3, with D perhaps matching TRBD1 (6 bases). In germline, CDR1 is SGHRS, CDR2 YFSETQ. CDR3 size: 14 residues. V lost 4 bases and J 0 bases, leaving 8 bases between the germline ends. DNA of the CDR3: TGCGCCAGCAGCCGGGACAACTCTGGAAACACCATATATTTT. Translation: CASSRDNSGNTIYF. Looking up the rest from reference TRBV5-1 and TRBJ1-3 gives the full variable domain: KAGVTQTPRYLIKTRGQQVTLSCSPISGHRSVSWYQQTPGQGLQFLFEYFSETQRNKGNFPGRFSGRQFSNSRSEMNVSTLELGDSALYLCASSRDNSGNTIYFGEGSWLTVV.

This rearrangement joins TRBV7-2 to TRBJ2-1; TRBD2 aligns across 10 bases. The germline gives CDR1 SGHTA, CDR2 FQGNSA. This CDR3 contains 16 residues. After removal of 5 bases from V and 7 bases from J, the junction contained 11 bases not matched to a gene. This chain's CDR3 is CASSPRPSGSRNEQFF. CDR3 DNA sequence: TGTGCCAGCAGCCCTCGGCCTAGCGGGAGTCGGAATGAGCAGTTCTTC. Drawing the rest from reference TRBV7-2 and TRBJ2-1, the complete variable domain is GAGVSQSPSNKVTEKGKDVELRCDPISGHTALYWYRQSLGQGLEFLIYFQGNSAPDKSGLPSDRFSAERTGGSVSTLTIQRTQQEDSAVYLCASSPRPSGSRNEQFFGPGTRLTVL.

This chain links TRBV11-3 with TRBJ2-3; 10 nucleotides agree with TRBD2. V lost 0 bases, J lost 3 bases, and 9 bases stayed unmatched. The CDR3 runs 18 residues. CDR1 and CDR2 from the germline V gene are SGHNT and YENEEA. Here the CDR3 reads CASSLEAGGPYRTDTQYF. The CDR3 DNA sequence: TGTGCCAGCAGCTTAGAAGCGGGGGGGCCTTATCGGACAGATACGCAGTATTTT.

The gene calls are TRBV3-1 (or the pseudogene TRBV3-2) and TRBJ2-5, with TRBD2 matching over 9 bases. V lost 4 bases, J lost 10 bases, and 19 bases stayed unmatched. Looked up from germline, CDR1 is LGHDT and CDR2 is YNNKEL (reference sequence). This CDR3 has 17 amino acids. The CDR3, as DNA: TGTGCCAGCAGCCCCTCGTCCGGGACTAGCCTAGGAAGAGGCCAGTACTTC. It encodes CASSPSSGTSLGRGQYF.

In this sample, this clone turned up a few times. The rearrangement links TRBV9 to TRBJ1-2; 7 positions match TRBD1. Germline CDR1 is SGDLS and CDR2 is YYNGEE. The CDR3 extends over 15 amino acids. Unmatched junction bases numbered 9, after V lost 6 bases and J lost 1 base. The CDR3: CASTQRGTVNYGYTF. DNA of the CDR3: TGTGCCAGCACCCAGAGGGGGACAGTTAACTATGGCTACACCTTC.

This clone was seen more than once but under ten times. This chain uses TRBV28 with TRBJ2-7; D is uncertain. CDR3 size: 11 residues. Trimming pared 6 bases from V and 3 bases from J, leaving 6 bases between. CDR1 and CDR2 (germline): MDHEN, SYDVKM. The CDR3 nucleotides read TGTGCCAGCAGCTCCTTCTACGAGCAGTACTTC. It is translated as CASSSFYEQYF.

This rearrangement joins TRBV11-2 to TRBJ2-2; D perhaps matches TRBD2 (5 bases). Germline V CDR1 and CDR2: SGHAT, FQNNGV. The V end was cut by 5 bases, the J end by 1 base, with 11 bases between. The CDR3 has 15 residues. The CDR3: CASSPYTRNTGELFF. The CDR3 DNA reads TGTGCCAGCAGCCCCTACACTAGGAACACCGGGGAGCTGTTTTTT.

This chain joins TRBV19 and TRBJ1-2, with D maybe TRBD1 (5 bases). Germline CDR1 LNHDA, CDR2 SQIVND (reference sequence). CDR3 length equals 14 residues. Trimming removed 3 bases from V and 3 bases from J, with 11 bases in between. CDR3 DNA: TGTGCCAGTAGTATCAATGTGGGGCACTATGGCTACACCTTC. It is translated as CASSINVGHYGYTF.

The chain employs TRBV5-4 and TRBJ1-3, with D unresolved. The germline V gene has CDR1 SGHNT and CDR2 YYREEE (reference sequence). The CDR3 consists of 14 residues. Deletions cut 0 bases from V and 8 bases from J, with 12 bases between. In DNA, the CDR3 is TGTGCCAGCAGCTTGGGCGGATCTCGGGACACCATATATTTT. Amino acid sequence: CASSLGGSRDTIYF.

The chain links TRBV13 to TRBJ2-3; 10 nucleotides match TRBD1. The CDR3 runs to 15 residues. The germline CDR1 and CDR2 sequences are PRHDT and FYEKMQ (reference sequence). Trimming cost V 3 bases and J 2 bases; bases outside gene matches: 2. CDR3 residues: CASSLTGGHTDTQYF. CDR3 nucleotide sequence: TGTGCCAGCAGCTTGACAGGGGGCCACACAGATACGCAGTATTTT.

The chain joins TRBV9 to TRBJ1-1; D unclear. With 4 bases removed from V and 0 bases from J, the gap between germline ends came to 13 bases. CDR1 is SGDLS, CDR2 YYNGEE, per germline. The CDR3 spans 15 residues. CDR3 bases: TGTGCCAGCAGCCCCCTCGTGAACATGAACACTGAAGCTTTCTTT. The encoded protein is CASSPLVNMNTEAFF. The entire variable domain, with the rest obtained from reference TRBV9 and TRBJ1-1, is as follows: DSGVTQTPKHLITATGQRVTLRCSPRSGDLSVYWYQQSLDQGLQFLIQYYNGEERAKGNILERFSAQQFPDLHSELNLSSLELGDSALYFCASSPLVNMNTEAFFGQGTRLTVV.

This chain joins TRBV10-3 and TRBJ2-5; D possibly corresponds to TRBD2 (6 bases). V was shortened by 7 bases and J by 4 bases, with 13 bases between the two germline ends. Germline V lookup: CDR1 ENHRY, CDR2 SYGVKD. The CDR3 is 13 amino acids. The CDR3 DNA reads as TGTGCCATCAACGGGGGAGCTGGAGAGACCCAGTACTTC. Encoded protein: CAINGGAGETQYF.

V and J are TRBV6-1 and TRBJ1-2; D gene uncertain. Germline V lookup: CDR1 MNHNS, CDR2 SASEGT. Trimming took 0 bases from V and 8 from J, leaving 7 bases between them. The CDR3 is made up of 12 amino acids. This CDR3 is CASSEAGWGYTF. The CDR3 region has the DNA TGTGCCAGCAGTGAAGCGGGCTGGGGCTACACCTTC.

The rearrangement uses TRBV12-3 or TRBV12-4 and TRBJ1-2; 10 positions match TRBD1. V trimming: 7 bases; J trimming: 7 bases; junction bases outside the gene matches: 6. This CDR3 has 13 residues. The CDR3 DNA reads as TGTGCCAGCAACCCAGGACAGGGGGGTGGCTACACCTTC. It is translated as CASNPGQGGGYTF.